This is a list of T cell receptor beta chains from one sample in a study of cytomegalovirus exposure and HLA in healthy donors. Some clones are missing from TCRdb's copy, which holds only in-frame ones; the method was immunoSEQ multiplex PCR. The sample has 100,000 to 120,000 clones, around 85% seen once; the top ten hold roughly 5.6%. Sequenced: PBMCs. These receptors originate from a man aged 25 to 40 in good health and CMV-seropositive. Both conserved end residues are part of each CDR3. Each record gives: V gene, D gene, J gene, clone size, CDR3 protein, CDR3 DNA. D genes are given only for firm matches. The size of a clone is reported for some rows only, either as once, few or many, or as a class for expanded clones.

>TRBV5-1|TRBD1|TRBJ1-2|-
CASSLGQGFLRYGYTF
TGCGCCAGCAGCTTAGGACAGGGTTTTTTGAGGTATGGCTACACCTTC
>TRBV7-9|TRBD1|TRBJ1-6|-
CASSLGKGAPGNSPLHF
TGTGCCAGCAGCTTAGGAAAGGGGGCTCCCGGGAATTCACCCCTCCACTTT
>TRBV6-1|TRBD1|TRBJ1-2|-
CASSEYPTGEAGYTF
TGTGCCAGCAGTGAATACCCCACAGGGGAGGCTGGCTACACCTTC
>TRBV5-1|TRBD2|TRBJ2-3|-
CASYGGGADTQYF
TGCGCCTCCTATGGGGGGGGTGCAGATACGCAGTATTTT
>TRBV1|-|TRBJ1-5|-
CTSSQTRTGGGRQPQHF
TGCACCAGCAGCCAAACCCGGACAGGGGGCGGGCGTCAGCCCCAGCATTTT
>TRBV9|TRBD1|TRBJ2-1|-
CASSDGTGSYNEQFF
TGTGCCAGCAGCGACGGGACAGGCTCCTACAATGAGCAGTTCTTC
>TRBV21-1|-|TRBJ2-2|-
CASSKGFRTGGDTGELFF
TGTGCCAGCAGCAAAGGTTTTAGAACAGGGGGTGATACCGGGGAGCTGTTTTTT
>TRBV2|-|TRBJ1-1|-
CASSEASRFRSTEAFF
TGTGCCAGCAGTGAAGCGTCCAGGTTCCGGTCGACTGAAGCTTTCTTT
>TRBV10-2|TRBD1|TRBJ2-7|once
CASSGWGQGTYEQYF
TGCGCCAGCAGTGGATGGGGACAGGGGACCTACGAGCAGTACTTC
>TRBV5-1|-|TRBJ1-1|few
CASSWQGTAFF
TGCGCCAGCAGCTGGCAGGGGACGGCTTTCTTT
>TRBV15|-|TRBJ2-5|-
CATSRADSLGETQYF
TGTGCCACCAGCAGAGCTGACAGCCTCGGTGAGACCCAGTACTTC
>TRBV7-8|-|TRBJ2-1|-
CASSLAWLAARNEQFF
TGTGCCAGCAGCTTAGCGTGGCTAGCTGCCCGCAATGAGCAGTTCTTC
>TRBV28|TRBD1|TRBJ2-7|once
CASSRSDRGGHEQYF
TGTGCCAGCAGCCGCTCAGACAGGGGAGGCCACGAGCAGTACTTC
>TRBV6-5|TRBD1|TRBJ1-2|-
CASSYRGQDGYTF
TGTGCCAGCAGTTACCGGGGACAGGATGGCTACACCTTC
>TRBV7-6|TRBD2|TRBJ2-7|-
CASSPEALAGGEQYF
TGTGCCAGCAGTCCAGAGGCGCTAGCGGGGGGGGAGCAGTACTTC
>TRBV7-6|TRBD2|TRBJ2-7|once
CASSSGTSGYEQYF
TGTGCCAGCAGCTCCGGGACTAGCGGCTACGAGCAGTACTTC
>TRBV9|TRBD1|TRBJ2-5|-
CASSEGDRYSKETQYF
TGTGCCAGCAGCGAGGGGGACAGATATTCCAAAGAGACCCAGTACTTC
>TRBV6-6|TRBD1|TRBJ1-2|-
CASSGRGTAYGYTF
TGTGCCAGCAGTGGTCGAGGGACAGCCTATGGCTACACCTTC
>TRBV6-1|-|TRBJ2-7|-
CASAGLRYEQYF
TGTGCCAGCGCAGGGCTTCGCTACGAGCAGTACTTC
>TRBV11-2|-|TRBJ2-7|-
CASSLDRVSYEQYF
TGTGCCAGCAGCTTAGACAGGGTATCCTACGAGCAGTACTTC
>TRBV2|-|TRBJ1-3|-
CASSRDIGSGNTIYF
TGTGCCAGCAGTCGGGACATTGGTTCGGGAAACACCATATATTTT
>TRBV25-1|TRBD1|TRBJ2-7|-
CASSERQGAGKGYEQYF
TGTGCCAGCAGTGAGCGGCAGGGGGCGGGGAAGGGGTACGAGCAGTACTTC
>TRBV7-9|-|TRBJ1-6|once
CASSLEPGLASPLHF
TGTGCCAGCAGCTTAGAACCCGGGTTAGCTTCACCCCTCCACTTT
>TRBV2|TRBD2|TRBJ2-1|-
CASRRTSGGHNEQFF
TGTGCCAGCCGGAGGACTAGCGGGGGCCACAATGAGCAGTTCTTC
>TRBV10-3|-|TRBJ2-3|-
CAISEGRADTQYF
TGTGCCATCAGTGAAGGCCGGGCAGATACGCAGTATTTT
>TRBV6-6|-|TRBJ1-6|-
CASSTDTRAYNSPLHF
TGTGCCAGCAGTACGGACACGAGAGCCTATAATTCACCCCTCCACTTT
>TRBV11-2|TRBD2|TRBJ2-3|-
CASSLDWRRGDTDTQYF
TGTGCCAGCAGCTTAGATTGGCGGCGGGGGGACACAGATACGCAGTATTTT
>TRBV28|TRBD1|TRBJ1-5|-
CASSSTGPRRGNQPQHF
TGTGCCAGCAGTTCGACAGGGCCGAGGAGGGGCAATCAGCCCCAGCATTTT